A selection of T cell receptor beta chains follows, all from one sample in a study of T cells in Graves' hyperthyroidism and ophthalmopathy. Each CDR3 protein gets one entry after TCRdb re-called the multiplex PCR reads with MiXCR. The repertoire holds about 400,000 distinct CDR3 sequences, approximately 14% seen once, with about 4.9% in the top ten. The sequenced sample was blood. Every receptor here comes from a woman between 18 and 30 years old with Graves' hyperthyroidism. Both conserved end residues are part of each CDR3.

v_gene	j_gene	CDR3aa
TRBV5-1	TRBJ2-3	CASSLDGGRTDTQYF
TRBV20-1	TRBJ2-7	CSARAGGPYEQYF
TRBV6-1	TRBJ2-1	CASSRSGISLGEQFF
TRBV5-1	TRBJ1-6	CASSLDLNSPLHF
TRBV5-5	TRBJ2-7	CASSQLQDYYEQYF
TRBV9	TRBJ2-5	CASSVGQGPRGTQYF
TRBV11-3	TRBJ2-1	CASSFESSGSSYNEQFF
TRBV6-1	TRBJ1-2	CASRSPTGGYGYTF
TRBV20-1	TRBJ2-5	CSASGNSGSSETQYF
TRBV6-1	TRBJ1-2	CATRRDRSMHGYTF
TRBV2	TRBJ1-2	CASSVISGGYTF
TRBV25-1	TRBJ2-5	CASSEYPTSRSEKTQYF
TRBV6-2/TRBV6-3	TRBJ2-1	CASSYNHNEQFF
TRBV14	TRBJ2-3	CASSHARTGPFPWGTDTQYF
TRBV30	TRBJ1-5	CAWSVRTGKSQPQHF
TRBV28	TRBJ2-5	CASRGLQETQYF
TRBV5-4	TRBJ2-3	CASSNGGSPDTQYF
TRBV18	TRBJ2-5	CASSPLTSGREEETQYF
TRBV19	TRBJ1-1	CASSINRQLNTEAFF
TRBV19	TRBJ1-1	CASSAGQVMNTEAFF
TRBV6-2/TRBV6-3	TRBJ2-3	CASRTTRVDTQYF
TRBV19	TRBJ1-2	CASSTGQGSFNYGYTF
TRBV4-3	TRBJ1-2	CASSQDVKTSNYGYTF
TRBV19	TRBJ1-5	CASSIESGYQPQHF
TRBV27	TRBJ1-5	CASRGQGNQPQHF
TRBV4-1	TRBJ2-5	CASSQDPSSETQYF
TRBV11-2	TRBJ2-7	CASSQDTTSGIDEQYF
TRBV20-1	TRBJ2-1	CSARKPGLAGNEQFF
TRBV20-1	TRBJ2-7	CSGVTPGTSGSQSTSLTPYEQYF
TRBV7-9	TRBJ2-7	CASSSLLEGGGEQYF
TRBV28	TRBJ2-7	CASSFRDRSYEQYF
TRBV27	TRBJ1-4	CASSPGDRVEKLFF
TRBV12-3/TRBV12-4	TRBJ2-5	CASSLSLAGERETQYF
TRBV3-1	TRBJ2-6	CASSQAGGSGANVLTF
TRBV20-1	TRBJ2-1	CSARDSDLYNEQFF
TRBV24-1	TRBJ1-1	CATSDLTGLTRGNTEAFF
TRBV5-1	TRBJ1-1	CASSLARTNTEAFF
TRBV20-1	TRBJ2-1	CSAGGGSGRYNEQFF
TRBV20-1	TRBJ2-7	CSVQGLVDYEQYF
TRBV6-1	TRBJ1-2	CASSSPRTGGYGYTF
TRBV20-1	TRBJ1-2	CSAPKSFSYGYTF